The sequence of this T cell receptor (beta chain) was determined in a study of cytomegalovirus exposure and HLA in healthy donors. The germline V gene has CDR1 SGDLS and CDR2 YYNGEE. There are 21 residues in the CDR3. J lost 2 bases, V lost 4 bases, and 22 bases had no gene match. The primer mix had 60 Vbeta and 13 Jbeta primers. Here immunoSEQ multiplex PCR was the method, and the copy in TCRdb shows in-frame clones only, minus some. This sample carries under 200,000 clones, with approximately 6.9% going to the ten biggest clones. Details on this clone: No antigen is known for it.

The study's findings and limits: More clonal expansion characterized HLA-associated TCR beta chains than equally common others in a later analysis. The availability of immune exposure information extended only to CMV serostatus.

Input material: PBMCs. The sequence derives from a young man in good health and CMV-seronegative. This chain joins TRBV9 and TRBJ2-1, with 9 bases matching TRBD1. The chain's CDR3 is CASSTRLEKGQGRIPYNEQFF. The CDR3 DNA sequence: TGTGCCAGCAGCACGAGGCTCGAAAAGGGACAGGGACGGATACCCTACAATGAGCAGTTCTTC.